This TCR beta chain emerged from a study of blood T cell repertoires in COVID-19. On the study more broadly: There were acute and convalescent COVID-19 samples, and they came from the United States, Italy and Spain. T cells, B-cell-depleted T cells, or PBMCs provided the cDNA or gDNA that served as material.

Authors' processing steps: Researchers report that nucleated cell counts were estimated from reference gene primer amplification. Some clones are missing from TCRdb's copy, which holds only in-frame ones; the method was immunoSEQ multiplex PCR. Clone size and the V and J calls come from that table; the DNA yielded D and trimming. The sample includes some 200,000 clones, around 82% of them seen just once. This clone was recorded once. V was clipped by 4 bases and J by 8 bases; unmatched bases: 10. Looked up from germline, CDR1 is MGHRA and CDR2 is YSYEKL. The CDR3 loop spans 15 amino acids. The chain joins TRBV4-1 to TRBJ1-4, with 7 bases fitting TRBD1. Sequencing was carried out using peripheral blood. This receptor was identified in a human donor with acute or convalescent COVID-19. The donor label of this sample is uncertain. The DNA for the CDR3 is TGCGCCAGCAGCCTTTCCCGGGACAGTTACGAAAAACTGTTTTTT. Its protein product is CASSLSRDSYEKLFF.